A single sample gave rise to the 21 T cell receptor beta chains below, sequenced in a study of chemoradiotherapy in HPV16-positive cancers. Libraries were prepared by immunoSEQ multiplex PCR; TCRdb keeps only in-frame clonotypes and omits some of them. The data hold thousands of clones, with roughly 80% observed a single time. This specimen was tumor tissue, taken from a patient who underwent chemoradiotherapy. These receptor sequences come from a human donor with HPV-associated anogenital cancer.

The chain is built from TRBV5-1 and TRBJ2-1; 9 bases are shared with TRBD2. V shed 0 bases and J 4 bases; nucleotides not matched to a gene: 14. The germline V gene has CDR1 SGHRS and CDR2 YFSETQ. The CDR3 has 19 residues. The CDR3, as DNA: TGCGCCAGCAGCTTGGCAGCGGGGGGATCCCCATCGATTTACAATGAGCAGTTCTTC. It is translated as CASSLAAGGSPSIYNEQFF.

This rearrangement joins TRBV30 to TRBJ2-2, with TRBD1 matching over 9 bases. This CDR3 contains 15 residues. Germline-derived CDR1 and CDR2 are GTSNPN and SVGIG (reference sequence). Unmatched junction bases numbered 9, after V lost 4 bases and J lost 6 bases. CDR3 DNA sequence: TGTGCCTGGACACCGGGACAGGGTTTCCCCGGGGAGCTGTTTTTT. Its translation: CAWTPGQGFPGELFF. Supplemented by reference TRBV30 and TRBJ2-2, the full variable domain reads SQTIHQWPATLVQPVGSPLSLECTVEGTSNPNLYWYRQAAGRGLQLLFYSVGIGQISSEVPQNLSASRPQDRQFILSSKKLLLSDSGFYLCAWTPGQGFPGELFFGEGSRLTVL.

The chain uses TRBV9 and TRBJ2-1; D is perhaps TRBD2 (5 bases). Germline CDR1 is SGDLS and CDR2 is YYNGEE. Trimming took 4 bases from V and 2 from J, leaving 10 bases between them. The CDR3 runs 14 residues. CDR3 protein: CASSPRVTYNEQFF. Here the CDR3 DNA reads TGTGCCAGCAGCCCGCGGGTTACCTACAATGAGCAGTTCTTC.

The gene calls are TRBV19 and TRBJ2-2; 8 nucleotides match TRBD1. This CDR3 is built from 15 residues. The trim removed 5 bases at V and 1 base at J, leaving 3 bases unmatched. The germline V gene has CDR1 LNHDA and CDR2 SQIVND (reference sequence). The CDR3 coding sequence is TGTGCCAGTAGTTCCGGGACAGGGAACACCGGGGAGCTGTTTTTT. Translation gives CASSSGTGNTGELFF.

This clone was found once. The rearrangement links TRBV7-9 to TRBJ2-1; 8 nucleotides agree with TRBD2. V shed 5 bases and J 5 bases; nucleotides not matched to a gene: 5. Germline CDR1 and CDR2: SEHNR and FQNEAQ (reference sequence). This CDR3 is built from 14 residues. The chain's CDR3 is CASSLGGADNEQFF. The CDR3 DNA sequence: TGTGCCAGCAGCCTCGGGGGGGCGGACAATGAGCAGTTCTTC.

The chain combines TRBV4-2 with TRBJ2-5; D remains ambiguous. This CDR3 comprises 13 residues. Germline lookup yields CDR1 LGHNA and CDR2 YNFKEQ. Trimming cost V 1 base and J 5 bases, with 8 bases left between them. CDR3 protein: CASSQATGETQYF. The CDR3, as DNA: TGTGCCAGCAGCCAAGCGACCGGCGAGACCCAGTACTTC.

This clone was recorded only once. This chain connects TRBV6-6 to TRBJ1-2; D is undetermined. This CDR3 comprises 13 residues. V was shortened by 0 bases and J by 5 bases, with 7 bases between the two germline ends. Germline assignment: CDR1 MNHNY and CDR2 SVGAGI (reference sequence). The CDR3 spells CASSYSTKYGYTF. In DNA, the CDR3 is TGTGCCAGCAGTTACTCGACAAAATATGGCTACACCTTC.

Only a few counts were recorded for this clone. The chain links TRBV27 to TRBJ1-3; 9 bases align to TRBD1. Germline CDR1 reads MNHEY; CDR2 reads SMNVEV (reference sequence). The CDR3 sequence is 12 residues long. V was clipped by 6 bases and J by 10 bases; unmatched bases: 4. CDR3 protein: CASRLTGGTIYF. Written as DNA, the CDR3 is TGTGCCAGCAGGTTGACAGGGGGTACCATATATTTT.

The V and J genes are TRBV5-1 and TRBJ2-7; a possible D gene is TRBD2 (6 bases). The CDR3 spans 14 residues. Between the trimmed V and J ends, which lost 2 bases and 5 bases, there was a span of 14 bases. Germline CDR1 reads SGHRS; CDR2 reads YFSETQ. As DNA, the CDR3 is TGCGCCAGCAGCTTTTCTGCGGGAACCAACGAGCAGTACTTC. Translated: CASSFSAGTNEQYF. Together with reference TRBV5-1 and TRBJ2-7, the CDR3 gives the full variable domain: KAGVTQTPRYLIKTRGQQVTLSCSPISGHRSVSWYQQTPGQGLQFLFEYFSETQRNKGNFPGRFSGRQFSNSRSEMNVSTLELGDSALYLCASSFSAGTNEQYFGPGTRLTVT.

This chain connects TRBV30 to TRBJ2-2, with D perhaps matching TRBD2 (5 bases). The CDR3 covers 12 residues. The V gene lost 4 bases and the J gene lost 6 bases, with 9 bases spanning the gap. The germline gives CDR1 GTSNPN, CDR2 SVGIG (reference sequence). CDR3 DNA sequence: TGTGCCTGGACGCGAGGGCCCGGGGAGCTGTTTTTT. This codes for CAWTRGPGELFF.

In its sample, this clone was seen once. V and J are TRBV7-6 and TRBJ1-3; possible D gene TRBD1, 5 bases. The CDR3 runs 17 residues. Germline CDR1 is SGHVS and CDR2 is FNYEAQ. V was trimmed by 1 base and J by 0 bases, leaving 13 bases between them. The chain's CDR3 is CASSLVGGPSSGNTIYF. CDR3 nucleotides: TGTGCCAGCAGCTTAGTGGGGGGACCGAGCTCTGGAAACACCATATATTTT.

This clone was seen a handful of times. Here the CDR3 DNA reads TGTGCCAGCAGTGATTATAGCAATCAGCCCCAGCATTTT. Amino acids: CASSDYSNQPQHF. This chain joins TRBV6-6 and TRBJ1-5; D gene unclear. V lost 5 bases and J 0 bases, leaving 5 bases between the germline ends. The V gene's germline CDR1 is MNHNY and CDR2 SVGAGI (reference sequence). This CDR3 is built from 13 residues.

This chain connects TRBV10-1 to TRBJ2-7; TRBD2 matches at 12 bases. V lost 0 bases to trimming and J lost 4 bases; unmatched junction nucleotides: 1. Germline lookup yields CDR1 WNHNN and CDR2 SYGVQD (reference sequence). The CDR3 length is 15 residues. The CDR3 bases are TGCGCCAGCAGTGAGTCGACTAGCGGGGGATACGAGCAGTACTTC. It translates to CASSESTSGGYEQYF.

The chain links TRBV14 to TRBJ1-2, with 9 bases lining up with TRBD1. J gave up 2 bases and V 0 bases, and 4 bases lay outside the gene matches. The CDR3 totals 16 residues. Germline CDR1 and CDR2: SGHDN and FVKESK. CDR3 DNA: TGTGCCAGCAGCCAAGATCTTGGACAGGGGAACTATGGCTACACCTTC. Translation: CASSQDLGQGNYGYTF.

V usage is TRBV25-1 and J usage is TRBJ1-4; TRBD1 matches 8 bases. The V gene end was trimmed by 5 bases and the J gene end by 6 bases; junction bases not matched to a gene: 8. CDR1 is MGHDK and CDR2 is SYGVNS in the germline V gene. This CDR3 comprises 15 residues. CDR3 loop: CASSSTGGRYEKLFF. CDR3 DNA: TGTGCCAGCAGTTCAACAGGGGGTCGATATGAAAAACTGTTTTTT. The complete variable domain, with remaining parts taken from reference TRBV25-1 and TRBJ1-4, reads EADIYQTPRYLVIGTGKKITLECSQTMGHDKMYWYQQDPGMELHLIHYSYGVNSTEKGDLSSESTVSRIRTEHFPLTLESARPSHTSQYLCASSSTGGRYEKLFFGSGTQLSVL.

The V gene is TRBV15, the J gene TRBJ1-2; 10 nucleotides line up with TRBD1. Germline lookup yields CDR1 LNHNV and CDR2 YYDKDF (reference sequence). V lost 5 bases, J lost 3 bases, and 6 bases stayed unmatched. The CDR3 contains 15 residues. DNA for the CDR3: TGTGCCACCAGCCGCCAAGGGACAGGGGACTATGGCTACACCTTC. Residues: CATSRQGTGDYGYTF.

V is TRBV18 and J is TRBJ2-1; D not certain. This CDR3 is built from 15 residues. CDR1 is KGHSH, CDR2 LQKENI, per germline. V was trimmed by 2 bases and J by 7 bases, leaving 15 bases between them. In DNA form, the CDR3 reads TGTGCCAGCTCACCAATAACTAAGCCGAGGAATGAGCAGTTCTTC. It translates to CASSPITKPRNEQFF.

The chain links TRBV5-6 to TRBJ1-5, with 7 bases lining up with TRBD1. J was trimmed by 0 bases and V by 4 bases; bases with no gene match: 7. CDR1 is SGHDT and CDR2 is YYEEEE in the germline V gene. The CDR3 has 16 amino acids. The chain's CDR3 is CASSEQGVYSNQPQHF. CDR3 nucleotide sequence: TGTGCCAGCAGCGAGCAGGGGGTCTATAGCAATCAGCCCCAGCATTTT.

This rearrangement joins TRBV5-6 to TRBJ1-1, with unresolved D. Trimming left V 4 bases short and J 6 bases short, with 13 bases between. Germline lookup yields CDR1 SGHDT and CDR2 YYEEEE. CDR3 length: 13 amino acids. The CDR3 DNA sequence: TGTGCCAGCAGCGCCTACTTTGGCGCTGAAGCTTTCTTT. This sequence encodes CASSAYFGAEAFF.

This sequence joins TRBV27 and TRBJ1-1; tentative D call: TRBD1 (6 bases). The CDR3 has 14 amino acids. Germline assignment: CDR1 MNHEY and CDR2 SMNVEV (reference sequence). With 5 bases removed from V and 5 bases from J, the gap between germline ends came to 15 bases. Here the CDR3 DNA reads TGTGCCAGCAGTCCCCGTAACAGGGAAACTGAAGCTTTCTTT. It encodes CASSPRNRETEAFF.

This clone appeared a few times. The rearrangement links TRBV4-1 to TRBJ1-6, with TRBD1 as a possible D gene (6 bases). The CDR3 consists of 16 residues. V lost 1 base and J lost 7, with 14 bases in between. Germline V gene sequence: CDR1 MGHRA, CDR2 YSYEKL. This chain's CDR3 is CASSQGGGGGNSPLHF. CDR3 nucleotides: TGCGCCAGCAGCCAAGGAGGGGGAGGGGGAAATTCACCCCTCCACTTT.